One T cell receptor beta chain is described in this entry. Original processing methods: Nucleated cell number was recorded as an estimate derived from reference gene primer amplification. Some clones are missing from TCRdb's copy, which holds only in-frame ones; the method was immunoSEQ multiplex PCR. V, J and clone size are those of that table, while D and trimming were read from the DNA. The repertoire consists of 200,000 to 300,000 clones, with about nine tenths occurring once and the leading ten covering about 1.6%. The sample comes from a study of blood T cell repertoires in COVID-19. Whole-study context: Both acute and convalescent COVID-19 samples were obtained from the United States, Italy and Spain. Sample material is recorded as cDNA or gDNA derived from T cells, B-cell-depleted T cells, or PBMCs.

This sequence was found in a woman in her 40s who had recovered from COVID-19. Sample: peripheral blood.

CDR3 in amino acids: CASSDTGYGYTF. The CDR3 DNA reads as TGTGCCAGCAGCGATACAGGGTATGGCTACACCTTC. The V gene is TRBV6-2 or TRBV6-3, the J gene TRBJ1-2, with D perhaps matching TRBD1 (6 bases). Per the germline V gene, CDR1 is MNHEY and CDR2 is SVGEGT. Trimming took 6 bases from V and 5 from J, leaving 10 bases between them. This CDR3 region has 12 residues.